A selection of T cell receptor beta chains follows, all from one sample in a study of B cell selection in AIRE deficiency. Profiling relied on immunoSEQ multiplex PCR, and the TCRdb table lists in-frame clones only, not all of them. Seen here are around 20,000 clones, approximately 97% observed once, and the top ten hold around 0.3%. What was sequenced was conventional CD4+ T cells sorted from PBMCs. The receptors stem from a human donor with AIRE deficiency. Both conserved end residues are part of each CDR3. Each record gives: V gene, clone size, J gene, D gene, CDR3 DNA, CDR3 protein. D genes are given only for firm matches. A clone size is listed for some rows: how often the clone was seen (once, few, many), or a class if it is expanded.

v_gene: TRBV6-5; abundance: NA; j_gene: TRBJ1-2; d_gene: NA; CDR3nt: TGTGCCAGCAGCCCGGACACCCCCTATGGCTACACCTTC; CDR3aa: CASSPDTPYGYTF
v_gene: TRBV6-5; abundance: NA; j_gene: TRBJ1-1; d_gene: NA; CDR3nt: TGTGCCAGCAGTTACAGGGTAGGGACTGAAGCTTTCTTT; CDR3aa: CASSYRVGTEAFF
v_gene: TRBV29-1; abundance: NA; j_gene: TRBJ2-7; d_gene: TRBD2; CDR3nt: TGCAGCGTGGCCAAAGGGCTAGCGGGTCGGGAGCAGTACTTC; CDR3aa: CSVAKGLAGREQYF
v_gene: TRBV9; abundance: NA; j_gene: TRBJ1-6; d_gene: NA; CDR3nt: TGTGCCAGCAGCGTAACTAGGGACGGGTCACCCCTCCACTTT; CDR3aa: CASSVTRDGSPLHF
v_gene: TRBV5-1; abundance: NA; j_gene: TRBJ1-5; d_gene: NA; CDR3nt: TGCGCCAGCAGCTTGGAGCGCGATCAGCCCCAGCATTTT; CDR3aa: CASSLERDQPQHF
v_gene: TRBV5-1; abundance: NA; j_gene: TRBJ1-2; d_gene: NA; CDR3nt: TGCGCCAGCAGCTTCGGCCGTGGGTATGGCTACACCTTC; CDR3aa: CASSFGRGYGYTF
v_gene: TRBV5-4; abundance: NA; j_gene: TRBJ1-3; d_gene: TRBD1; CDR3nt: TGTGCCAGCAGCTTGTCGGCGTCAGGGGGCCAAAACACCATATATTTT; CDR3aa: CASSLSASGGQNTIYF
v_gene: TRBV19; abundance: NA; j_gene: TRBJ1-2; d_gene: NA; CDR3nt: TGTGCCAGTAGTCCGAATGGGCCGAACTATGGCTACACCTTC; CDR3aa: CASSPNGPNYGYTF
v_gene: TRBV13; abundance: few; j_gene: TRBJ1-5; d_gene: NA; CDR3nt: TGTGCCAGCAGCAATCGGGGGGACGGGACGAATCAGCCCCAGCATTTT; CDR3aa: CASSNRGDGTNQPQHF
v_gene: TRBV7-9; abundance: NA; j_gene: TRBJ2-7; d_gene: NA; CDR3nt: TGTGCCAGCAGCTTATTCGCAGGGTTGGGGGAGCAGTACTTC; CDR3aa: CASSLFAGLGEQYF
v_gene: TRBV11-3; abundance: once; j_gene: TRBJ2-1; d_gene: NA; CDR3nt: TGTGCCAGCAGCTTGGACAGAGGGATTGATGAGCAGTTCTTC; CDR3aa: CASSLDRGIDEQFF
v_gene: TRBV7-3; abundance: NA; j_gene: TRBJ2-7; d_gene: NA; CDR3nt: TGTGCCAGCAGCTTAACGGCAGCTCCCTCCTACGAGCAGTACTTC; CDR3aa: CASSLTAAPSYEQYF
v_gene: TRBV27; abundance: NA; j_gene: TRBJ2-1; d_gene: TRBD2; CDR3nt: TGTGCCAGCAGCGGGTTTTGGTGGACTAGCGGGAAGAATGAGCAGTTCTTC; CDR3aa: CASSGFWWTSGKNEQFF
v_gene: TRBV27; abundance: NA; j_gene: TRBJ2-7; d_gene: TRBD1; CDR3nt: TGTGCCAGCAGTAGGGGACAGGGAACCTACGAGCAGTACTTC; CDR3aa: CASSRGQGTYEQYF
v_gene: TRBV5-1; abundance: NA; j_gene: TRBJ1-6; d_gene: NA; CDR3nt: TGCGCCAGCAGCTCCACCCTCAGGGGTGCCGGTTCACCCCTCCACTTT; CDR3aa: CASSSTLRGAGSPLHF
v_gene: TRBV18; abundance: NA; j_gene: TRBJ2-2; d_gene: NA; CDR3nt: TGTGCCAGCTCACATATTGCCGGACCGATCGCCGTCGGGAACGGGGAGCTGTTTTTT; CDR3aa: CASSHIAGPIAVGNGELFF
v_gene: TRBV7-2; abundance: NA; j_gene: TRBJ2-7; d_gene: TRBD2; CDR3nt: TGTGCCAGCAGCTTGGGGAGGGGGCTAGCGGGAGGGCCCTCCTACGAGCAGTACTTC; CDR3aa: CASSLGRGLAGGPSYEQYF
v_gene: TRBV6-5; abundance: NA; j_gene: TRBJ2-7; d_gene: TRBD2; CDR3nt: TGTGCCAGCAGCCACTGGGGGGGAGCGGGAGGGGAGCAGTACTTC; CDR3aa: CASSHWGGAGGEQYF
v_gene: TRBV7-9; abundance: NA; j_gene: TRBJ2-5; d_gene: NA; CDR3nt: TGTGCCAGCAGGAAAGAACCCACAAGTAGGGAGACCCAGTACTTC; CDR3aa: CASRKEPTSRETQYF
v_gene: TRBV6-1; abundance: NA; j_gene: TRBJ1-1; d_gene: NA; CDR3nt: TGTGCCAGCAGAGAATACAGAGACATGAACACTGAAGCTTTCTTT; CDR3aa: CASREYRDMNTEAFF
v_gene: TRBV10-3; abundance: NA; j_gene: TRBJ2-3; d_gene: TRBD2; CDR3nt: TGTGCCATCGGAGGGCTAGCGGGGGGGCGGGTAACAGATACGCAGTATTTT; CDR3aa: CAIGGLAGGRVTDTQYF
v_gene: TRBV11-3; abundance: NA; j_gene: TRBJ2-5; d_gene: TRBD2; CDR3nt: TGTGCCAGCAGCCCGGGACTAGCAGGAGAGACCCAGTACTTC; CDR3aa: CASSPGLAGETQYF
v_gene: TRBV18; abundance: NA; j_gene: TRBJ1-3; d_gene: NA; CDR3nt: TGTGCCAGCACGGACTCTGGAAACACCATATATTTT; CDR3aa: CASTDSGNTIYF
v_gene: TRBV29-1; abundance: NA; j_gene: TRBJ1-1; d_gene: NA; CDR3nt: TGCAGCGTTGAAAATCTCCAGAGAAAGAACACTGAAGCTTTCTTT; CDR3aa: CSVENLQRKNTEAFF
v_gene: TRBV5-4; abundance: NA; j_gene: TRBJ2-7; d_gene: NA; CDR3nt: TGTGCCAGCAGCCCCGGGCCAGAGCTCTACGAGCAGTACTTC; CDR3aa: CASSPGPELYEQYF
v_gene: TRBV5-6; abundance: once; j_gene: TRBJ2-3; d_gene: NA; CDR3nt: TGTGCCAGCAGCCCCTGGGACACTCGCACAGATACGCAGTATTTT; CDR3aa: CASSPWDTRTDTQYF
v_gene: TRBV9; abundance: NA; j_gene: TRBJ2-7; d_gene: TRBD2; CDR3nt: TGTGCCAGCAGCGCAGGGGCCTCAGCGGGGGTTACCCCGACCACCTACGAGCAGTACTTC; CDR3aa: CASSAGASAGVTPTTYEQYF
v_gene: TRBV15; abundance: NA; j_gene: TRBJ2-6; d_gene: NA; CDR3nt: TGTGCCACCAGCAGGGTGACAGGAAACGTCCTGACTTTC; CDR3aa: CATSRVTGNVLTF
v_gene: TRBV29-1; abundance: NA; j_gene: TRBJ1-2; d_gene: TRBD1; CDR3nt: TGCAGCGTCTTGACAGGGGACTATGGCTACACCTTC; CDR3aa: CSVLTGDYGYTF
v_gene: TRBV10-3; abundance: NA; j_gene: TRBJ2-6; d_gene: NA; CDR3nt: TGTGCCATCAGTGAAAGGGCGGGGCGGATTAGCTCTGGGGCCAACGTCCTGACTTTC; CDR3aa: CAISERAGRISSGANVLTF
v_gene: TRBV7-2; abundance: NA; j_gene: TRBJ2-1; d_gene: NA; CDR3nt: TGTGCCAGCAGCTCCTTAGAGAATGAGCAGTTCTTC; CDR3aa: CASSSLENEQFF
v_gene: TRBV14; abundance: NA; j_gene: TRBJ1-3; d_gene: NA; CDR3nt: TGTGCCAGCAGCCAAGCGGGAGGAAACACCATATATTTT; CDR3aa: CASSQAGGNTIYF
v_gene: TRBV5-1; abundance: NA; j_gene: TRBJ1-2; d_gene: NA; CDR3nt: TGCGCCAGCAGCCGAAGGGGGGATAACTATGGCTACACCTTC; CDR3aa: CASSRRGDNYGYTF
v_gene: TRBV7-9; abundance: NA; j_gene: TRBJ2-5; d_gene: NA; CDR3nt: TGTGCCAGCAGCTTGAAGGGGTCCGAAGAGACCCAGTACTTC; CDR3aa: CASSLKGSEETQYF
v_gene: TRBV9; abundance: NA; j_gene: TRBJ1-2; d_gene: TRBD1; CDR3nt: TGTGCCAGCAGCGTTGCAGGGGGCGCAGACTATGGCTACACCTTC; CDR3aa: CASSVAGGADYGYTF
v_gene: TRBV5-1; abundance: NA; j_gene: TRBJ2-7; d_gene: NA; CDR3nt: TGCGCCAGCAGCTTGGATTTTCAGGGGGGCTACGAGCAGTACTTC; CDR3aa: CASSLDFQGGYEQYF
v_gene: TRBV7-9; abundance: once; j_gene: TRBJ1-6; d_gene: TRBD1; CDR3nt: TGTGCCAGCAGCTCAGGGGACAGGGGTAATTCACCCCTCCACTTT; CDR3aa: CASSSGDRGNSPLHF
v_gene: TRBV20-1; abundance: NA; j_gene: TRBJ1-1; d_gene: NA; CDR3nt: TGCAGTGCTAGGCGGGACTCTGAAGCTTTCTTT; CDR3aa: CSARRDSEAFF
v_gene: TRBV29-1; abundance: NA; j_gene: TRBJ1-1; d_gene: NA; CDR3nt: TGCAGCACCTCCGAGGGGGGGCGGGACACTGAAGCTTTCTTT; CDR3aa: CSTSEGGRDTEAFF